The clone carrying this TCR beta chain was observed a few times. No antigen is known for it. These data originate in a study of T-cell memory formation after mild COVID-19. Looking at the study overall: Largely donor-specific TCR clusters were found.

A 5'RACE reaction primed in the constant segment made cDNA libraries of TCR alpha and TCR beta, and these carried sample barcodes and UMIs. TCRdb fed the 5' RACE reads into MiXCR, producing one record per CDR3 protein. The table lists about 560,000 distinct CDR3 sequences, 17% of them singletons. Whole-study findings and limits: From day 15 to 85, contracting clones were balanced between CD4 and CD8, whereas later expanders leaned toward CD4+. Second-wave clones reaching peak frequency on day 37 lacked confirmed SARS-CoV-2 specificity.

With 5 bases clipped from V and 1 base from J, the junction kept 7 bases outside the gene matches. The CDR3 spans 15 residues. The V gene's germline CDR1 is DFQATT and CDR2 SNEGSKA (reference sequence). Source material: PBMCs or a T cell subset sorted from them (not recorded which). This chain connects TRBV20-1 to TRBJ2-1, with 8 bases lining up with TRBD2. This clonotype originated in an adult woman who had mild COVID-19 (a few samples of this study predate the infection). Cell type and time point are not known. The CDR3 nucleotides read TGCAGTGCTGGCCCCCGCGGGAGGTCCTACAATGAGCAGTTCTTC. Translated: CSAGPRGRSYNEQFF.